This TCR beta chain appears in the sequencing data of a study of T cell responses to AZD1222 COVID-19 vaccine. CDR1 and CDR2 (germline): DFQATT, SNEGSKA (reference sequence). This CDR3 comprises 16 residues. V was clipped by 3 bases and J by 3 bases; unmatched bases: 14. Sequenced by immunoSEQ multiplex PCR; TCRdb stores in-frame clones only, minus some. Of 100,000 or so clones listed, 75% to 95% were seen once; the top ten hold 11%. This chain connects TRBV20-1 to TRBJ2-7; TRBD2 matches at 7 bases. The sample here was peripheral blood, taken 28 days after the second AZD1222 dose. The receptor's source is an adult who received the AZD1222 COVID-19 vaccine. The CDR3 nucleotides are TGCAGTGCTAGTTCTAGCGGACTGTATGGGGACTACGAGCAGTACTTC. Translated, it gives CSASSSGLYGDYEQYF.